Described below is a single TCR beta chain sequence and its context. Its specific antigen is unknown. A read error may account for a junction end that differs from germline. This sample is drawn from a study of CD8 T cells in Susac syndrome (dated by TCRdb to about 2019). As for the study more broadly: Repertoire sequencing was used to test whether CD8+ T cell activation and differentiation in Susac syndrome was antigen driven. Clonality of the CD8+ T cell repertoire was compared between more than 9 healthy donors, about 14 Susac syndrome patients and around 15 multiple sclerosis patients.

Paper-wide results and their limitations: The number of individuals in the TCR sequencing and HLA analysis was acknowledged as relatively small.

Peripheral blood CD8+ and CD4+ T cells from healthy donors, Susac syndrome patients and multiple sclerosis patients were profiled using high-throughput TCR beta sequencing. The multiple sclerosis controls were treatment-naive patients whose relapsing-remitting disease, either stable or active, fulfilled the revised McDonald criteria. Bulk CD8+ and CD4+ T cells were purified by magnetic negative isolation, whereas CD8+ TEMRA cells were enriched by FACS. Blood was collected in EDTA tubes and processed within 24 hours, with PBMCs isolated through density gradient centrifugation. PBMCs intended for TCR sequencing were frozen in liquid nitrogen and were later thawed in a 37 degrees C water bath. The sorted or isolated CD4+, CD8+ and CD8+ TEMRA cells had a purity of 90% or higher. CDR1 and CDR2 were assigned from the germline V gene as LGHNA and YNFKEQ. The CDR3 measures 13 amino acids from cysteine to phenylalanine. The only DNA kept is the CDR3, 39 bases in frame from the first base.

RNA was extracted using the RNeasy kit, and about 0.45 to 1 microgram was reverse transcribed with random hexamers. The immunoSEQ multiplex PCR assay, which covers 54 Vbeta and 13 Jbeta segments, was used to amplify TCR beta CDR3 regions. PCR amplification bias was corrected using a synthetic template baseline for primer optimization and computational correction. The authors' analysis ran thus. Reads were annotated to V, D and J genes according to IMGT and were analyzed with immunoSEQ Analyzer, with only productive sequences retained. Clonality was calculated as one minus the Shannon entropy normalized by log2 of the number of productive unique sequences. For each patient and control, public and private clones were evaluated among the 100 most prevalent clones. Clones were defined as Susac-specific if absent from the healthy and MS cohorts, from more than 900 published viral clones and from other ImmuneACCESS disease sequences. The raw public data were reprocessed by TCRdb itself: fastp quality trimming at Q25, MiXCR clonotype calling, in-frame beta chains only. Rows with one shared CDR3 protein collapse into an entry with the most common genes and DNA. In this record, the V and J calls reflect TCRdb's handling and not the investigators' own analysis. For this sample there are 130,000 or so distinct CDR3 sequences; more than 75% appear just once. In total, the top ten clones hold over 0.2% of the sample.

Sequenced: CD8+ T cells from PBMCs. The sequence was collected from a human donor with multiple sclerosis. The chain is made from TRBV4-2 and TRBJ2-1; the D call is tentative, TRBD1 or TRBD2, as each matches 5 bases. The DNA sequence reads TGTGCCAGCGGCCAGGGACCGAACAATGAGCAGTTCTTC. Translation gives CASGQGPNNEQFF.